Here is one T cell receptor beta chain with its context. What it binds is unknown. Quantitative molecular-barcoded 5'-RACE generated the TCR beta libraries. MiXCR was run by TCRdb on the 5' RACE reads, yielding one entry per CDR3 protein. Counted here are 150,000 to 200,000 distinct CDR3 sequences, 30% to 35% occurring once; the ten biggest clones make up approximately 6%. The data are from a study of CD8 T cells in ankylosing spondylitis. This CDR3 spans 15 amino acids. Unmatched junction bases numbered 13, after V lost 4 bases and J lost 10 bases. CDR1 and CDR2 (germline): ENHRY, SYGVKD. Points from the study as a whole: There was a TCR beta motif, made of several highly homologous variants, that appeared characteristic of ankylosing spondylitis blood.

The clonotype was recovered from a male donor with ankylosing spondylitis. V usage is TRBV10-3 and J usage is TRBJ2-1; 7 positions agree with TRBD2. The sequenced sample was synovial fluid, either unsorted or a sorted T cell fraction (not recorded which). The CDR3 is CAISGPGGRNREQFF. The CDR3 nucleotides read TGTGCCATCAGTGGGCCGGGCGGGAGAAACCGGGAGCAGTTCTTC.